This note documents a single T cell receptor (beta chain) sequence. Its specificity is unknown. cDNA synthesis used the whole RNA isolate, giving expressed TCRB sequences. Sequencing was performed with immunoSEQ multiplex PCR; in TCRdb, only in-frame clones are kept and a portion is missing. The sample shows around 320,000 clones, approximately 15% of them seen only once. The CDR3 has 14 amino acids. Germline V gene lookup returns CDR1 SGHAT and CDR2 FQNNGV. V lost 1 base and J lost 9; bases outside the gene matches: 3. The sample belongs to a study of beta chain features in type 1 diabetes. Study context: All samples together contributed more than 90,000,000 sorted cells for examination.

Findings of the study overall: Within each of all four CD4+ subsets, Type 1 diabetes patients had TCRB CDR3s that were moderately but significantly shorter. The influence of HLA type on TCRB rearrangement stayed undetermined. Although PCR might favor shorter templates, it would do so equally in patients and controls.

The clonotype originates from a man aged 25 to 45 in good health. Sequenced sample: central memory CD4+ T cells from blood. This rearrangement joins TRBV11-2 to TRBJ1-6; 7 bases align to TRBD1. CDR3 loop: CASSLGTGGSPLHF. CDR3 sequence (DNA): TGTGCCAGCAGCTTAGGGACAGGTGGTTCACCCCTCCACTTT. The whole variable domain, filled in from reference TRBV11-2 and TRBJ1-6, reads EAGVAQSPRYKIIEKRQSVAFWCNPISGHATLYWYQQILGQGPKLLIQFQNNGVVDDSQLPKDRFSAERLKGVDSTLKIQPAKLEDSAVYLCASSLGTGGSPLHFGNGTRLTVT.